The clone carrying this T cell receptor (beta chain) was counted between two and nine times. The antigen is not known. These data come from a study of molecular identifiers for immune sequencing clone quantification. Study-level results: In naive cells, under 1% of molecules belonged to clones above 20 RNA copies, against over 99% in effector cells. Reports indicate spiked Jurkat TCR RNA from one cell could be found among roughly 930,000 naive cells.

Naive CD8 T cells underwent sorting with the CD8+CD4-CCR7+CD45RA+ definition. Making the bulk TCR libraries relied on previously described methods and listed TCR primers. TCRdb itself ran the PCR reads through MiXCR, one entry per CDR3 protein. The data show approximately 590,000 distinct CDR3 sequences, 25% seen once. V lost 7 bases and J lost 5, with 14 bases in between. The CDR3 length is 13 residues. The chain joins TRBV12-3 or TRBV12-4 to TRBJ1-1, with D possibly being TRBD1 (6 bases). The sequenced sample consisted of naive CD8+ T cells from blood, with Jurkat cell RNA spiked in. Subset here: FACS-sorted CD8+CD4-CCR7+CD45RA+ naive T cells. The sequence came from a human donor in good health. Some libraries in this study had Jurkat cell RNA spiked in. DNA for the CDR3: TGTGCCAGCACCCCGGGGGGGGCAACTGAAGCTTTCTTT. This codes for CASTPGGATEAFF.